This TCR beta chain was identified in a study of blood T cells in healthy people across ages (dated by TCRdb to 2015 to 2017). Regarding the study in general: In model experiments, template switching captured about one uniquely barcoded TCR beta cDNA molecule for every two T cells. Donors of different ages were randomly distributed across sequencing lanes to avoid experimental bias. The donors were split into four age groups: young (average around 15 years), middle-aged (roughly 39), aged (around 67) and long-lived (more than 80). Using the same blood draw, the study looked at two additional independent replicas of 1 million unique cDNA reads for two donors, one aged 18 to 29 and the other aged 80 or older. To track age-related changes in TCR beta repertoire diversity, the study relied on deep sequencing normalized with unique cDNA molecular identifiers. Overall study results and their limits: Observed TCR beta diversity per million T cells fell roughly linearly with age, and a significant reduction was already apparent by age roughly 40. Because the CMV infection status of the donors was unknown, age-related changes in expanded clonotypes may potentially have been confounded. Observed TCR beta diversity correlated strongly with the percentage of naive T cells measured by flow cytometry. Compared with the aged group, the long-lived group had more naive CD4+ T cells, fewer expanded clones and increased TCR diversity, a pattern suggesting age selection. Total diversity estimates from one million sequenced T cells were considered lower bounds and underestimates. Since profiling was done on bulk unsorted PBMCs, naive and antigen-experienced compartments could not be conclusively compared.

Library preparation was by 5' RACE. The second PCR ran for roughly 7 to 11 cycles and used a J-beta primer mix along with a sample-barcoded 5' primer. Each TCR beta cDNA molecule received a unique molecular identifier from a template-switch 5' adaptor carrying 12 random nucleotides. Each sample yielded at least 3 million CDR3-containing paired-end reads. First-strand cDNA was synthesized from all RNA with the Mint cDNA synthesis kit, primed by a TRBC-specific oligonucleotide. Following uracil-DNA glycosylase treatment, all cDNA underwent a first 18-cycle PCR with the universal primers M1SS and BC2_uni_R. The study's own analysis went as follows. Normalization of each sample was performed by random selection of 1 million high-quality reads, each carrying a distinct molecular identifier. Instead of being binned into consensus sequences, reads with shared molecular identifiers were discarded. MiTCR, with a Q25 quality threshold and the strictest error-elimination algorithm, was used for CDR3 identification, clonotype clustering and error correction. A nonparametric unseen species model with Euler transformation was used to estimate a lower bound on total TCR beta diversity. TCRdb itself trimmed the public reads at Q25 with fastp, ran MiXCR and retained productive beta chains. Records with the same CDR3 protein are collapsed into one entry carrying the most frequent genes and DNA. TCRdb, rather than the study authors, made the V and J calls. The sample table lists 1.5 million to 2 million distinct CDR3 sequences, around 42% of them with a count of one. Of the sample, 23% is held by the ten largest clones.

This clonotype was recorded a few times. The antigen this receptor binds is unknown. Per-base quality was not reported, and no clone a single base away is much larger than it. The roughly 39 donors, aged roughly 6 to 95 years, were systemically healthy Caucasian individuals from Russia. Ten milliliters of peripheral blood were drawn from each donor into EDTA-treated Vacutainer tubes. Ficoll-Paque density-gradient centrifugation was used to isolate PBMCs, with at least 6.5 million obtained per sample. Trizol reagent was used to extract total RNA from the PBMCs, yielding at least 6 micrograms per sample. The percentages of naive CD45RAhigh/CD27high T cells were determined by flow cytometry on a PBMC aliquot from every donor. Trimming costs V 1 base and J 9 bases, and their ends lie 16 bases apart. CDR1 and CDR2 (LGHNA, YSLEER) derive from the germline V gene. From the cysteine through the phenylalanine, the CDR3 covers 16 amino acids. Only the CDR3 DNA is retained, 48 bases long and in frame from the first base.

This TCR was sampled from a human donor in good health. Recombination connected TRBV4-3 to TRBJ1-6; no D gene can be assigned with confidence. Material: blood. CDR3 loop: CASSQVMGREGSPLHF. The DNA reads TGCGCCAGCAGCCAAGTGATGGGGAGGGAGGGTTCACCCCTCCACTTT.